This TCR beta chain was obtained from a study of cytomegalovirus exposure and HLA in healthy donors. Turning to this clone: Its antigen is not known.

The donors, nominally healthy at sampling, likely had unrecorded immune exposures. PCR employed 60 Vbeta and 13 Jbeta primers. The protocol was immunoSEQ multiplex PCR, while the TCRdb copy is restricted to in-frame clones and leaves out a portion. The sample includes some 110,000 clones, 79% seen only once; the top ten take almost 3%. The study's findings and limits: For presence/absence analyses, sequencing depth was assumed to be roughly uniform across donors. The authors later found TCR association rates varying by HLA locus, with DRB1 most and HLA-C fewest.

Trimming at V came to 3 bases and at J to 8 bases, leaving 13 bases not matched to a gene. This CDR3 has 16 amino acids. CDR1 and CDR2 from the germline V gene are SGHRS and YFSETQ. Sequencing was done on a sample of PBMCs. V usage is TRBV5-1 and J usage is TRBJ2-1; 8 nucleotides align to TRBD2. This receptor was taken from a young woman in good health and CMV-seropositive. The CDR3 DNA sequence: TGCGCCAGCAGCTATGATCAGCGGGAGTATCTTGATGAGCAGTTCTTC. It translates to CASSYDQREYLDEQFF.